A selection of T cell receptor beta chains follows, all from one sample in a study of blood T cell repertoires in COVID-19. Libraries were prepared by immunoSEQ multiplex PCR; TCRdb keeps only in-frame clonotypes and omits some of them. The sample lists 100,000 to 150,000 clones, around three quarters seen once, with about 40% in the top ten. Sequencing used peripheral blood. The receptor source for this set is a man aged 40-50 years with active or convalescent COVID-19. CDR3s include the opening cysteine and the closing phenylalanine or tryptophan. D genes are given only for firm matches. Clone sizes are given selectively: once, few, many, or a class where the clone is expanded.

V	J	size	D	CDR3	DNA
TRBV4-1	TRBJ2-7	.	.	CASSQPGHPQPPSYEQYF	TGCGCCAGCAGCCAACCGGGACACCCACAACCCCCTTCCTACGAGCAGTACTTC
TRBV25-1	TRBJ1-2	.	.	CASSDPTRYGYTF	TGTGCCAGCAGTGACCCGACTCGTTATGGCTACACCTTC
TRBV29-1	TRBJ2-6	.	.	CSVGASSGANVLTF	TGCAGCGTTGGGGCCAGCTCTGGGGCCAACGTCCTGACTTTC
TRBV29-1	TRBJ2-5	.	TRBD2	CSVATGLARETQYF	TGCAGCGTTGCTACGGGACTAGCGCGAGAGACCCAGTACTTC
TRBV18	TRBJ2-2	.	TRBD1	CASSPAGQGSGELFF	TGTGCCAGCTCACCGGCGGGACAGGGCTCCGGGGAGCTGTTTTTT
TRBV19	TRBJ1-5	.	.	CASTDSGISNQPQHF	TGTGCCAGTACCGATAGCGGGATTAGCAATCAGCCCCAGCATTTT
TRBV3-1/TRBV3-2	TRBJ1-1	.	.	CASRPGTPFTEAFF	TGTGCCAGCAGACCAGGAACTCCCTTCACTGAAGCTTTCTTT
TRBV5-1	TRBJ1-2	few	.	CASSANTNGYTF	TGCGCCAGCAGCGCAAACACCAATGGCTACACCTTC
TRBV24-1	TRBJ2-2	.	TRBD1	CATSDLTGPGELFF	TGTGCCACCAGTGACCTGACAGGGCCCGGGGAGCTGTTTTTT
TRBV7-9	TRBJ2-3	.	.	CASLPDTQYF	TGTGCCAGTCTCCCAGATACGCAGTATTTT
TRBV30	TRBJ1-3	.	.	CAWSPDLGGNTIYF	TGTGCCTGGAGCCCGGACTTGGGTGGAAACACCATATATTTT
TRBV5-6	TRBJ1-5	.	.	CASSQSRLNQPQHF	TGTGCCAGCAGCCAGAGCAGGTTGAATCAGCCCCAGCATTTT
TRBV18	TRBJ1-5	few	.	CASSPTGNFNQPQHF	TGTGCCAGCTCACCAACAGGGAACTTCAATCAGCCCCAGCATTTT
TRBV7-9	TRBJ2-3	.	.	CASSSPHGGPDTQYF	TGTGCCAGCAGCTCCCCTCACGGGGGGCCAGATACGCAGTATTTT
TRBV30	TRBJ2-2	.	.	CAWSRSSNTGELFF	TGTGCCTGGAGTCGCAGTTCGAACACCGGGGAGCTGTTTTTT
TRBV6-5	TRBJ2-3	.	TRBD2	CASRSAGGRKDTQYF	TGTGCCAGCAGATCCGCGGGGGGGCGGAAAGATACGCAGTATTTT
TRBV6-1	TRBJ1-3	.	TRBD1	CASSEIWTGIYSGNTIYF	TGTGCCAGCAGTGAGATCTGGACAGGGATCTACTCTGGAAACACCATATATTTT
TRBV28	TRBJ1-3	once	TRBD1	CASSLDRQPSGNTIYF	TGTGCCAGCAGTTTGGACAGGCAGCCCTCTGGAAACACCATATATTTT
TRBV4-1	TRBJ2-7	.	.	CASSQEHLGGSYEQYF	TGCGCCAGCAGCCAAGAGCACCTGGGGGGCTCCTACGAGCAGTACTTC
TRBV6-2/TRBV6-3	TRBJ1-6	.	TRBD1	CASSPDRAGSPLHF	TGTGCCAGCAGTCCCGACAGGGCCGGTTCACCCCTCCACTTT
TRBV18	TRBJ2-7	.	TRBD2	CASSPMLALAGSYEQYF	TGTGCCAGCTCCCCAATGCTAGCGCTAGCGGGATCCTACGAGCAGTACTTC
TRBV5-1	TRBJ1-1	.	.	CASSLAADMNTEAFF	TGCGCCAGCAGCTTGGCGGCGGACATGAACACTGAAGCTTTCTTT
TRBV5-4	TRBJ2-2	.	TRBD1	CASSWGQGSAGELFF	TGTGCCAGCAGCTGGGGACAGGGCAGCGCCGGGGAGCTGTTTTTT